These 25 T cell receptor beta chains were all obtained from the same sample, sequenced in a study of T cells in Graves' hyperthyroidism and ophthalmopathy. Using RNA transcripts as the source, TCR beta CDR3 regions were amplified. The primer set for the first-round RT-PCR of the TCR CDR3 was HTBI. Each CDR3 protein gets one entry after TCRdb re-called the multiplex PCR reads with MiXCR. This sample has roughly 290,000 distinct CDR3 sequences, with roughly 13% found just once. Sequencing was done on a sample of blood. The source is a woman in her 40s with Graves' hyperthyroidism.

The chain uses TRBV27 and TRBJ2-3, with TRBD2 identical over 10 bases. Per the germline V gene, CDR1 is MNHEY and CDR2 is SMNVEV (reference sequence). Trimming removed 5 bases from V and 2 bases from J; junction bases left unmatched: 7. The CDR3 sequence is 16 residues long. The CDR3 is CASSTLLAGSTDTQYF. The CDR3 DNA is TGTGCCAGCAGTACCTTACTAGCGGGATCCACAGATACGCAGTATTTT.

Only a few counts were recorded for this clonotype. A much bigger clone sits one base away, suggesting this may be a read error. The chain recombines TRBV30 with TRBJ1-2, with D possibly matching TRBD1 (5 bases). Trimming stripped 2 bases from V and 8 bases from J, with 18 bases between. This CDR3 has 14 amino acids. Germline CDR1 and CDR2: GTSNPN and SVGIG (reference sequence). The CDR3 DNA reads as TGTGCCTGGAGTAAGGGGAAGGGATCTGAAGGCTACACCTTC. This gives the protein CAWSKGKGSEGYTF.

This clonotype was seen many times. This chain joins TRBV7-2 and TRBJ2-1; 7 bases are a match to TRBD2. J was trimmed by 2 bases and V by 5 bases; bases with no gene match: 6. The CDR3 length is 15 residues. The germline V gene encodes CDR1 SGHTA and CDR2 FQGNSA. The CDR3 loop is CASSRAGTPYNEQFF. The CDR3 nucleotides read TGTGCCAGCAGCAGAGCGGGAACCCCCTACAATGAGCAGTTCTTC.

Ten or more counts support this clonotype. This chain joins TRBV28 and TRBJ1-1; no definite D call. CDR3 size: 14 residues. Trimming pared 1 base from V and 1 base from J, leaving 7 bases between. The V gene's germline CDR1 is MDHEN and CDR2 SYDVKM. In DNA form, the CDR3 reads TGTGCCAGCAGTTTATTGTCCACGAACACTGAAGCTTTCTTT. It is translated as CASSLLSTNTEAFF.

This clonotype came up many times. The chain uses TRBV12-3 or TRBV12-4 and TRBJ2-3; TRBD2 matches 9 bases. Trimming cost V 6 bases and J 3 bases; bases outside gene matches: 1. The CDR3 spans 13 residues. The CDR3 region is CASSSGRTDTQYF. In DNA, the CDR3 is TGTGCCAGCAGCAGCGGGAGGACAGATACGCAGTATTTT.

The chain has TRBV28 and TRBJ2-7; 11 bases agree with TRBD2. Germline V gene sequence: CDR1 MDHEN, CDR2 SYDVKM. This CDR3 comprises 16 residues. V dropped 5 bases and J dropped 2; count of bases not matched to a gene: 8. The CDR3 region has the DNA TGTGCCAGCAGTCCGCGGACTAGCGGGCCCCCCTACGAGCAGTACTTC. Amino acids: CASSPRTSGPPYEQYF.

This clonotype was detected ten times or more. The chain uses TRBV27 and TRBJ2-3, with 12 bases aligning to TRBD2. The junction had 6 bases not matched to a gene; V was cut back by 4 bases and J by 1 base. The CDR3 consists of 17 residues. The germline gives CDR1 MNHEY, CDR2 SMNVEV (reference sequence). The CDR3 coding sequence is TGTGCCAGCAGTTCCATGAGACTAGCGGGAGGCACAGATACGCAGTATTTT. It translates to CASSSMRLAGGTDTQYF.

This clonotype was seen a handful of times. The chain has TRBV19 and TRBJ2-1; possibly TRBD1 for D (6 bases). The CDR3 loop spans 15 amino acids. CDR1 LNHDA and CDR2 SQIVND come from the germline V gene (reference sequence). The germline V and J ends were trimmed by 6 bases and 1 base, with 13 bases remaining between them. CDR3: CASRTQGKSYNEQFF. In nucleotides, the CDR3 is TGTGCCAGTAGAACTCAGGGGAAATCCTACAATGAGCAGTTCTTC.

This clonotype was counted at least ten times. The chain links TRBV3-1 to TRBJ1-2, with 10 bases aligning to TRBD1. The ends lost 1 base at V and 4 bases at J; junction bases unmatched: 0. The germline V gene has CDR1 LGHDT and CDR2 YNNKEL (reference sequence). This CDR3 has 14 residues. The chain's CDR3 is CASSQGTGGYGYTF. CDR3 bases: TGTGCCAGCAGCCAAGGGACAGGGGGCTATGGCTACACCTTC.

On this clonotype itself: This clone may be a read error of a much larger clone one base away. The gene calls are TRBV5-1 and TRBJ2-7, with TRBD1 identical over 10 bases. TRBJ2-1 matches the DNA end more closely, so the J call is doubtful. The germline gives CDR1 SGHRS, CDR2 YFSETQ. This CDR3 region has 15 residues. The CDR3 nucleotides are TGCGCCAGCAGCCCTAGACAGGGGGCCGCCTACGAGCAGTTCTTC. It encodes CASSPRQGAAYEQFF.

This clonotype showed up many times. The rearrangement joins TRBV28 to TRBJ2-1; TRBD2 aligns across 12 bases. The CDR3 contains 16 residues. Per germline, CDR1 MDHEN and CDR2 SYDVKM. The V gene end was trimmed by 8 bases and the J gene end by 0 bases; junction bases not matched to a gene: 5. The CDR3 bases are TGTGCCAGCCTTGGACTAGCGGGAATCTCCTACAATGAGCAGTTCTTC. The encoded protein is CASLGLAGISYNEQFF.

This clonotype was detected many times. This sequence joins TRBV10-3 and TRBJ1-3; D is unclear. The CDR3 is 14 amino acids. V was pared by 3 bases and J by 0 bases, with 6 bases between. Germline loops: CDR1 ENHRY, CDR2 SYGVKD. The CDR3 loop is CAISDGSSGNTIYF. CDR3 nucleotides: TGTGCCATCAGTGACGGGAGCTCTGGAAACACCATATATTTT.

The V and J genes are TRBV29-1 and TRBJ1-5, with TRBD1 matching 8 bases. V gave up 7 bases and J gave up 6 bases; unmatched junction bases: 8. Germline V lookup: CDR1 SQVTM, CDR2 ANQGSEA. The CDR3 covers 13 residues. This CDR3 reads CSAAQGASQPQHF. The DNA for the CDR3 is TGCAGCGCGGCCCAGGGGGCGTCTCAGCCCCAGCATTTT.

Details on this clonotype: This may stem from a read error, because a much larger clone lies one nucleotide away. The rearrangement joins TRBV2 to TRBJ2-2, with D tentatively TRBD1 or TRBD2 (5 bases each). Germline CDR1 and CDR2: SNHLY and FYNNEI. The CDR3 length is 12 residues. CDR3 amino acids: CSSSVGDGELFF. CDR3 in DNA: TGTTCCAGCAGTGTGGGGGACGGGGAGCTGTTTTTT.

The CDR3 DNA reads TGTGCCAGCAGCTTAGCGAAGGGTACAGGGTTTAGAGGGGCTACCGAGCAGTACTTC. Protein: CASSLAKGTGFRGATEQYF. The chain combines TRBV7-9 with TRBJ2-7; D is perhaps TRBD1 (6 bases). The germline gives CDR1 SEHNR, CDR2 FQNEAQ (reference sequence). This CDR3 comprises 19 residues. The germline V and J ends were trimmed by 0 bases and 6 bases, with 27 bases remaining between them.

The gene calls are TRBV14 and TRBJ1-3; D ambiguous. The CDR3 sequence is 16 residues long. V dropped 1 base and J dropped 2 bases, with 12 bases sitting between them. Per germline, CDR1 SGHDN and CDR2 FVKESK. The CDR3 DNA follows: TGTGCCAGCAGCCAAGTAAGGTCAACCACTGGAAACACCATATATTTT. Translation gives CASSQVRSTTGNTIYF.

There are many counts of this clonotype. The rearrangement uses TRBV10-3 and TRBJ2-5; the D gene is possibly TRBD1 (7 bases). This CDR3 has 14 amino acids. The germline V and J ends were trimmed by 3 bases and 2 bases, with 10 bases remaining between them. Germline V gene lookup returns CDR1 ENHRY and CDR2 SYGVKD. The CDR3 sequence: CAISDSGGQETQYF. The DNA of the CDR3 is TGTGCCATCAGTGATTCAGGGGGGCAAGAGACCCAGTACTTC.

V gene TRBV5-4 combines with J gene TRBJ1-2, with D uncertain. V gave up 4 bases and J gave up 2 bases, with 12 bases separating them. The germline gives CDR1 SGHNT, CDR2 YYREEE (reference sequence). The CDR3 sequence is 14 residues long. The CDR3: CASSESAVNYGYTF. The CDR3, as DNA: TGTGCCAGCAGCGAATCAGCGGTAAACTATGGCTACACCTTC.

The chain carries TRBV27 and TRBJ2-1, with TRBD2 matching over 10 bases. V lost 8 bases to trimming and J lost 9 bases; unmatched junction nucleotides: 10. Per germline, CDR1 MNHEY and CDR2 SMNVEV (reference sequence). The CDR3 consists of 14 residues. CDR3 amino acids: CASEAGGLVGEQFF. For the CDR3, the DNA is TGTGCCAGCGAAGCGGGAGGGCTAGTGGGTGAGCAGTTCTTC.

The chain is built from TRBV7-9 and TRBJ1-5; D remains ambiguous. Trimming removed 5 bases at V and 2 bases at J, with 13 bases between. From germline, CDR1 is SEHNR and CDR2 FQNEAQ (reference sequence). This CDR3 is 15 amino acids long. CDR3 DNA sequence: TGTGCCAGCAGCCGGGGTTTGATAGGCAATCAGCCCCAGCATTTT. Translation: CASSRGLIGNQPQHF.

This clonotype was detected ten times or more. The CDR3 coding sequence is TGTGCCAGCAGCTTGTCTGGGAGTAGAAATGAGCAGTTCTTC. It yields the protein CASSLSGSRNEQFF. The chain carries TRBV11-2 and TRBJ2-1, with D possibly matching TRBD2 (5 bases). Trimming took 3 bases from V and 7 from J, leaving 13 bases between them. CDR1 is SGHAT, CDR2 FQNNGV, per germline. This CDR3 region has 14 residues.

This clonotype was counted at least ten times. The chain uses TRBV3-1 and TRBJ2-2; D is possibly TRBD1 (5 bases). Per the germline V gene, CDR1 is LGHDT and CDR2 is YNNKEL (reference sequence). The CDR3 extends over 14 amino acids. V lost 2 bases, J lost 2 bases, and 6 bases lay in between. This chain's CDR3 is CASSQQGNTGELFF. The CDR3 nucleotides are TGTGCCAGCAGCCAACAGGGTAACACCGGGGAGCTGTTTTTT.

This clonotype was found a few times. The chain combines TRBV6-5 with TRBJ1-4, with D possibly being TRBD1 (5 bases). Germline CDR1 reads MNHEY; CDR2 reads SVGAGI. The germline V and J ends were trimmed by 0 bases and 0 bases, with 8 bases remaining between them. This CDR3 contains 16 residues. The CDR3 region is CASSYSGGATNEKLFF. The CDR3 bases are TGTGCCAGCAGTTACTCTGGGGGGGCAACTAATGAAAAACTGTTTTTT.

This clonotype is medium-sized. The rearrangement links TRBV28 to TRBJ2-1; the D gene is possibly TRBD2 (6 bases). Trimming took 8 bases from V and 6 from J, leaving 20 bases between them. The CDR3 consists of 15 residues. CDR1 MDHEN and CDR2 SYDVKM come from the germline V gene. CDR3 sequence (DNA): TGTGCCAGCCAACCTATGGGCGGGATTCGCAATGAGCAGTTCTTC. Amino acids: CASQPMGGIRNEQFF.

This chain links TRBV29-1 with TRBJ2-7; 14 bases align to TRBD2. This CDR3 has 14 residues. Germline trimming cut 5 bases from V and 5 bases from J; bases unmatched to any gene: 5. Germline loops: CDR1 SQVTM, CDR2 ANQGSEA. In nucleotides, the CDR3 is TGCAGCGTTCAAGGACTAGCGGGAGGACACGAGCAGTACTTC. Translating it yields CSVQGLAGGHEQYF.